These 25 T cell receptor beta chains were sequenced from one sample in a study of cytomegalovirus exposure and HLA in healthy donors. PCR primers comprised 60 Vbeta and 13 Jbeta primers. Data came from immunoSEQ multiplex PCR; TCRdb stores just in-frame clones and leaves some out. The listing records 200,000 or so clones. Sequencing was done on a sample of PBMCs. Receptor source: a boy under 18 in good health and CMV-seronegative.

The chain carries TRBV28 and TRBJ1-1, with TRBD1 matching 8 bases. V lost 6 bases and J lost 4; bases outside the gene matches: 7. This CDR3 contains 14 residues. CDR1 is MDHEN, CDR2 SYDVKM, per germline. Here the CDR3 DNA reads TGTGCCAGCAGCTCCCCGACAGGGGTCACTGAAGCTTTCTTT. Translation: CASSSPTGVTEAFF.

The chain joins TRBV5-4 to TRBJ1-1; TRBD1 might be the D (6 bases). V was clipped by 4 bases and J by 3 bases, with 13 bases between them. Germline CDR1 and CDR2: SGHNT and YYREEE (reference sequence). The CDR3 covers 14 residues. CDR3 DNA sequence: TGTGCCAGCAGCCCCAGGGAGGGGGACACTGAAGCTTTCTTT. Its translation is CASSPREGDTEAFF.

This chain uses TRBV7-3 with TRBJ2-5, with 7 bases aligning to TRBD2. The V gene end was trimmed by 3 bases and the J gene end by 2 bases; junction bases not matched to a gene: 6. CDR1 is SGHTA, CDR2 FQGTGA, per germline. This CDR3 comprises 15 residues. The CDR3: CASSLVGGLQETQYF. The CDR3 coding sequence is TGTGCCAGCAGCTTGGTCGGGGGGTTACAAGAGACCCAGTACTTC.

The V and J genes are TRBV4-2 and TRBJ2-1; 8 bases are shared with TRBD2. Unmatched junction bases numbered 15, after V lost 4 bases and J lost 7 bases. The CDR3 totals 17 residues. The germline CDR1 and CDR2 sequences are LGHNA and YNFKEQ. In DNA, the CDR3 is TGTGCCAGCAGCCTAGAAGGTCGGGGACTAGTATGGAATGAGCAGTTCTTC. It translates to CASSLEGRGLVWNEQFF.

The chain couples TRBV28 to TRBJ2-7; D is undetermined. V lost 6 bases and J lost 3, with 12 bases in between. Germline CDR1 MDHEN, CDR2 SYDVKM. CDR3 size: 13 residues. The CDR3 region is CASRLTVNYEQYF. The CDR3 bases are TGTGCCAGCAGGCTTACGGTTAACTACGAGCAGTACTTC.

The rearrangement links TRBV27 to TRBJ2-6; 8 bases agree with TRBD1. Germline V CDR1 and CDR2: MNHEY, SMNVEV (reference sequence). The CDR3 length is 18 residues. The J segment lost 1 base and the V segment lost 1 base, leaving 6 bases of the junction unmatched. The chain's CDR3 is CASSLFGRGRSGANVLTF. In DNA form, the CDR3 reads TGTGCCAGCAGTTTATTCGGCAGGGGGCGATCTGGGGCCAACGTCCTGACTTTC.

The rearrangement uses TRBV19 and TRBJ1-1; D remains ambiguous. Trimming removed 3 bases from V and 6 bases from J, with 11 bases in between. The germline V gene encodes CDR1 LNHDA and CDR2 SQIVND (reference sequence). CDR3 length: 13 amino acids. CDR3 coding DNA: TGTGCCAGTAGTATGGGAATCGGGGCTGAAGCTTTCTTT. Protein product: CASSMGIGAEAFF. Full variable domain (remainder filled in from reference TRBV19 and TRBJ1-1): DGGITQSPKYLFRKEGQNVTLSCEQNLNHDAMYWYRQDPGQGLRLIYYSQIVNDFQKGDIAEGYSVSREKKESFPLTVTSAQKNPTAFYLCASSMGIGAEAFFGQGTRLTVV.

The chain uses TRBV6-1 and TRBJ2-2; 8 nucleotides line up with TRBD2. The CDR3 totals 16 residues. V was clipped by 3 bases and J by 2 bases; unmatched bases: 5. Germline V gives CDR1 MNHNS, CDR2 SASEGT. In DNA, the CDR3 is TGTGCCAGCAGTGAGCTAGCGGGTTTTAACACCGGGGAGCTGTTTTTT. It specifies CASSELAGFNTGELFF.

In DNA, the CDR3 is TGCGCCAGCAACACGGCAGGGGCCGGGGAGCTGTTTTTT. Its translation is CASNTAGAGELFF. The genes are TRBV5-1 and TRBJ2-2, with D possibly being TRBD1 (6 bases). Germline assignment: CDR1 SGHRS and CDR2 YFSETQ. This CDR3 comprises 13 residues. Trimming took 6 bases from V and 6 from J, leaving 12 bases between them.

V gene TRBV5-6 combines with J gene TRBJ2-5; D perhaps matches TRBD2 (5 bases). Germline V gene lookup returns CDR1 SGHDT and CDR2 YYEEEE. The CDR3 is 13 residues long. The V end lost 0 bases, the J end lost 3 bases, and 6 bases lay between the germline ends. The CDR3 coding sequence is TGTGCCAGCAGCTTGGTCGGGGAAGAGACCCAGTACTTC. Amino acids: CASSLVGEETQYF.

The DNA of the CDR3 is TGTGCCAGCAGACGGGACAATAGCTCCTACGAGCAGTACTTC. Its protein is CASRRDNSSYEQYF. The rearrangement joins TRBV6-5 to TRBJ2-7; a weak D match, TRBD1 (6 bases). Germline V CDR1 and CDR2: MNHEY, SVGAGI. The CDR3 is made up of 14 amino acids. V dropped 6 bases and J dropped 0 bases, with 12 bases sitting between them.

This chain uses TRBV5-1 with TRBJ1-2; 7 bases line up with TRBD1. Trimming removed 5 bases from V and 2 bases from J; junction bases left unmatched: 3. This CDR3 has 13 amino acids. Germline CDR1 is SGHRS and CDR2 is YFSETQ. The CDR3 protein is CASRRDSNYGYTF. In DNA, the CDR3 is TGCGCCAGCAGACGGGACAGCAACTATGGCTACACCTTC.

The chain recombines TRBV7-6 with TRBJ1-1; TRBD1 matches 7 bases. The CDR3 is 12 amino acids. V dropped 5 bases and J dropped 10; count of bases not matched to a gene: 7. Looked up from germline, CDR1 is SGHVS and CDR2 is FNYEAQ. As DNA, the CDR3 is TGTGCCAGCAGCGGGACAGATCTTATAGCTTTCTTT. As protein: CASSGTDLIAFF.

V usage is TRBV28 and J usage is TRBJ1-1; the D is unclear. With 6 bases removed from V and 5 bases from J, the gap between germline ends came to 10 bases. This CDR3 spans 12 amino acids. Germline V CDR1 and CDR2: MDHEN, SYDVKM. In DNA, the CDR3 is TGTGCCAGCAGACCCGGGAGGACTGAAGCTTTCTTT. Translating gives CASRPGRTEAFF.

The gene calls are TRBV7-7 and TRBJ2-3; 11 positions agree with TRBD2. Per the germline V gene, CDR1 is SSHAT and CDR2 is FNYEAQ (reference sequence). CDR3 length: 15 residues. CDR3 loop: CAGSSGLAEADTQYF. The CDR3 DNA reads TGTGCTGGCAGCTCGGGACTAGCGGAGGCAGATACGCAGTATTTT.

The chain has TRBV5-1 and TRBJ2-5, with D maybe TRBD1 (6 bases). CDR1 and CDR2 (germline): SGHRS, YFSETQ. With 0 bases removed from V and 1 base from J, the gap between germline ends came to 19 bases. The CDR3 contains 18 residues. The CDR3 here is CASSLAITGSGGQETQYF. CDR3 coding DNA: TGCGCCAGCAGCTTGGCCATCACAGGGAGTGGGGGCCAAGAGACCCAGTACTTC.

The chain combines TRBV2 with TRBJ1-1, with D possibly TRBD1 on 6 matching bases. V lost 4 bases, J lost 0 bases, and 15 bases lay in between. Germline V gene sequence: CDR1 SNHLY, CDR2 FYNNEI. This CDR3 has 16 residues. CDR3 amino acids: CASSGGGGRMNTEAFF. The DNA for the CDR3 is TGTGCCAGCAGTGGGGGCGGGGGCCGGATGAACACTGAAGCTTTCTTT. Variable domain in full (rest from reference TRBV2 and TRBJ1-1): EPEVTQTPSHQVTQMGQEVILRCVPISNHLYFYWYRQILGQKVEFLVSFYNNEISEKSEIFDDQFSVERPDGSNFTLKIRSTKLEDSAMYFCASSGGGGRMNTEAFFGQGTRLTVV.

This chain connects TRBV7-9 to TRBJ2-5, with 8 positions matching TRBD1. The J call may not be correct, given that the DNA end is closer to TRBJ2-7. This CDR3 region has 16 residues. CDR1 is SEHNR, CDR2 FQNEAQ, per germline (reference sequence). CDR3 in DNA: TGTGCCAGCAGCCGCAGCGGCGGGACAGGTTCCTACGAGCAGTACTTC. Protein product: CASSRSGGTGSYEQYF.

This chain connects TRBV9 to TRBJ1-4; D not resolved. Germline-derived CDR1 and CDR2 are SGDLS and YYNGEE. The CDR3 length is 17 residues. The V end was cut by 0 bases, the J end by 0 bases, with 12 bases between. For the CDR3, the DNA is TGTGCCAGCAGCGTAGGGGCGCCCTTTGCAACTAATGAAAAACTGTTTTTT. It yields the protein CASSVGAPFATNEKLFF.

The chain uses TRBV4-1 and TRBJ2-6; the D gene is possibly TRBD1 (6 bases). This CDR3 comprises 15 residues. Germline V gene sequence: CDR1 MGHRA, CDR2 YSYEKL. V lost 5 bases to trimming and J lost 4 bases, with 12 bases between them. CDR3 in amino acids: CASSKTGLGANVLTF. The CDR3 bases are TGCGCCAGCAGCAAAACAGGGTTAGGGGCCAACGTCCTGACTTTC.

The chain carries TRBV16 and TRBJ2-7, with TRBD2 matching over 11 bases. Germline lookup yields CDR1 KGHSY and CDR2 FQNENV. This CDR3 has 17 amino acids. Trimming at V came to 5 bases and at J to 0 bases, leaving 9 bases not matched to a gene. CDR3 nucleotide sequence: TGTGCCAGCAGCGACATGACTAGCGGGGTTGACTCCTACGAGCAGTACTTC. This sequence encodes CASSDMTSGVDSYEQYF.

The chain carries TRBV6-5 and TRBJ1-2, with 8 bases fitting TRBD1. CDR3 length: 16 amino acids. The germline gives CDR1 MNHEY, CDR2 SVGAGI. Losses at the gene ends were 4 bases for V and 2 bases for J; bases not matched to a gene: 9. The CDR3 region is CASSFIMDRANYGYTF. The CDR3 nucleotides read TGTGCCAGCAGTTTCATTATGGACAGGGCCAACTATGGCTACACCTTC.

The rearrangement links TRBV27 to TRBJ1-1, with TRBD1 as a possible D gene (5 bases). The CDR3 is made up of 14 amino acids. The germline CDR1 and CDR2 sequences are MNHEY and SMNVEV (reference sequence). The V end lost 5 bases, the J end lost 5 bases, and 15 bases lay between the germline ends. CDR3 sequence: CASSLGGEGTEAFF. In DNA form, the CDR3 reads TGTGCCAGCAGTCTTGGGGGGGAGGGGACTGAAGCTTTCTTT.

The chain has TRBV6-5 and TRBJ2-1, with 8 bases that match TRBD2. Germline CDR1 reads MNHEY; CDR2 reads SVGAGI. The CDR3 runs 14 residues. Trimming cost V 2 bases and J 6 bases; bases outside gene matches: 3. The chain's CDR3 is CASSYAGGANEQFF. DNA of the CDR3: TGTGCCAGCAGTTACGCCGGGGGGGCCAATGAGCAGTTCTTC.

The gene calls are TRBV12-5 and TRBJ1-1; D perhaps matches TRBD1 (5 bases). The CDR3 is made up of 14 amino acids. V was clipped by 7 bases and J by 4 bases, with 16 bases between them. Germline V gene sequence: CDR1 LGHNT, CDR2 FRNRAP. Here the CDR3 reads CASALDSLATEAFF. In nucleotides, the CDR3 is TGTGCTAGTGCCCTTGACAGCCTGGCCACTGAAGCTTTCTTT.